These 19 T cell receptor beta chains originate from one sample sequenced in a study of blood T cell repertoires in COVID-19. Profiled with immunoSEQ multiplex PCR; TCRdb holds only in-frame clones, not every one. This sample has fewer than 450,000 clones, with approximately 91% found just once. The source material was peripheral blood. These receptors all stem from a woman between 65 and 79 years old with COVID-19, enrolled during active disease.

V and J are TRBV6-1 and TRBJ1-1; D gene uncertain. There are 13 residues in the CDR3. Germline loops: CDR1 MNHNS, CDR2 SASEGT. The V end was cut by 2 bases, the J end by 10 bases, with 14 bases between. The chain's CDR3 is CASSEYQISLAFF. CDR3 nucleotide sequence: TGTGCCAGCAGTGAATACCAGATTTCCCTAGCTTTCTTT.

In DNA, the CDR3 is TGCGCCAGCAGCTTGGGCCTATTCTACGAGCAGTACTTC. Translating gives CASSLGLFYEQYF. The J gene is TRBJ2-7, the V gene TRBV5-1; D not certain. Germline assignment: CDR1 SGHRS and CDR2 YFSETQ. This CDR3 region has 13 residues. Trimming removed 0 bases from V and 3 bases from J, with 7 bases in between.

The J gene is TRBJ1-1, the V gene TRBV15; D may be TRBD1 (5 bases). The V end was cut by 2 bases, the J end by 3 bases, with 16 bases between. In germline, CDR1 is LNHNV, CDR2 YYDKDF (reference sequence). This CDR3 has 16 residues. As DNA, the CDR3 is TGTGCCACCAGCAGAAATCAGGTTACGGGGGACACTGAAGCTTTCTTT. Translating it yields CATSRNQVTGDTEAFF.

The chain employs TRBV4-1 and TRBJ1-4, with 11 bases lining up with TRBD1. After removal of 1 base from V and 6 bases from J, the junction contained 1 base not matched to a gene. The V gene's germline CDR1 is MGHRA and CDR2 YSYEKL. There are 15 residues in the CDR3. The CDR3 spells CASSQVGQGDEKLFF. CDR3 nucleotides: TGCGCCAGCAGCCAAGTGGGACAGGGGGATGAAAAACTGTTTTTT.

This rearrangement joins TRBV6-4 to TRBJ2-1; 14 nucleotides line up with TRBD2. The CDR3 runs 17 residues. Germline V gene sequence: CDR1 MRHNA, CDR2 SNTAGT. After removal of 7 bases from V and 2 bases from J, the junction contained 7 bases not matched to a gene. CDR3 protein: CASIRPGLAGAYNEQFF. The CDR3 nucleotides are TGTGCCAGCATTCGACCGGGACTAGCGGGGGCCTACAATGAGCAGTTCTTC.

The sample holds one count of this clone. CDR3: CASSRLVGTGREQYF. The CDR3 DNA is TGCGCCAGCAGCCGGTTAGTGGGGACAGGGCGAGAGCAGTACTTC. V usage is TRBV4-1 and J usage is TRBJ2-7; the match to TRBD1 covers 9 bases. J lost 7 bases, V lost 4 bases, and 11 bases had no gene match. CDR3 length: 15 residues. Germline V gives CDR1 MGHRA, CDR2 YSYEKL.

The rearrangement links TRBV7-9 to TRBJ1-2; maybe TRBD1 (5 bases). Trimming left V 5 bases short and J 7 bases short, with 14 bases between. Looked up from germline, CDR1 is SEHNR and CDR2 is FQNEAQ (reference sequence). The CDR3 length is 13 residues. CDR3 amino acids: CASSPGFSAGYTF. The CDR3 DNA is TGTGCCAGCAGCCCAGGGTTCTCTGCTGGCTACACCTTC.

The J gene is TRBJ1-2, the V gene TRBV6-5; 8 positions match TRBD1. Germline V gene lookup returns CDR1 MNHEY and CDR2 SVGAGI. The CDR3 length is 14 residues. Unmatched junction bases numbered 5, after V lost 4 bases and J lost 4 bases. CDR3 region: CASSLKDRVYGYTF. The CDR3 DNA follows: TGTGCCAGCAGTTTGAAGGACAGGGTCTATGGCTACACCTTC.

V gene TRBV7-2 combines with J gene TRBJ2-7; D might be TRBD1 (5 bases). This CDR3 is 11 amino acids long. V dropped 4 bases and J dropped 9 bases, with 10 bases sitting between them. Germline V gene lookup returns CDR1 SGHTA and CDR2 FQGNSA. This chain's CDR3 is CASSSQGTQYF. The CDR3 nucleotides are TGTGCCAGCAGCTCTCAGGGTACGCAGTACTTC.

The chain employs TRBV24-1 and TRBJ2-2; TRBD1 matches 9 bases. Trimming removed 3 bases from V and 8 bases from J; junction bases left unmatched: 6. The CDR3 consists of 15 residues. The germline gives CDR1 KGHDR, CDR2 SFDVKD. CDR3 sequence reads: CATSDPGTGIGELFF. The CDR3 DNA is TGTGCCACCAGTGATCCCGGGACAGGGATAGGGGAGCTGTTTTTT.

DNA of the CDR3: TGTGCCAGTAGCCCAGGGGGGACTAATGAAAAACTGTTTTTT. Translation: CASSPGGTNEKLFF. V is TRBV19 and J is TRBJ1-4; 7 bases fit TRBD1. The junction had 3 bases not matched to a gene; V was cut back by 6 bases and J by 2 bases. There are 14 residues in the CDR3. Germline V gives CDR1 LNHDA, CDR2 SQIVND (reference sequence).

The V gene is TRBV7-2, the J gene TRBJ2-3; 7 bases align to TRBD1. The germline V gene encodes CDR1 SGHTA and CDR2 FQGNSA. There are 15 residues in the CDR3. The V segment lost 4 bases and the J segment 1 base; nucleotides outside the gene matches: 5. In DNA form, the CDR3 reads TGTGCCAGCAGCTCGACAGGGTGGCGCACAGATACGCAGTATTTT. This translates into CASSSTGWRTDTQYF.

The J gene is TRBJ1-3, the V gene TRBV18; tentative D call: TRBD1 (6 bases). With 0 bases removed from V and 6 bases from J, the gap between germline ends came to 15 bases. The germline gives CDR1 KGHSH, CDR2 LQKENI. CDR3 length: 16 amino acids. The CDR3 sequence: CASSPPSPGVENTIYF. CDR3 DNA: TGTGCCAGCTCACCACCAAGTCCAGGGGTAGAAAACACCATATATTTT.

The J gene is TRBJ1-1, the V gene TRBV30; no clear D. The germline V gene has CDR1 GTSNPN and CDR2 SVGIG (reference sequence). This CDR3 region has 13 residues. Deletions cut 2 bases from V and 0 bases from J, with 7 bases between. As DNA, the CDR3 is TGTGCCTGGAGTAAAACACTGAACACTGAAGCTTTCTTT. Its translation: CAWSKTLNTEAFF.

V gene TRBV6-4 combines with J gene TRBJ2-6, with a weak D call TRBD2 (5 bases). Germline lookup yields CDR1 MRHNA and CDR2 SNTAGT. The V end was cut by 4 bases, the J end by 2 bases, with 9 bases between. CDR3 length: 15 residues. Here the CDR3 reads CASSGEYAGANVLTF. The CDR3 DNA is TGTGCCAGCAGTGGGGAGTATGCTGGGGCCAACGTCCTGACTTTC.

Here the CDR3 reads CASIQGGSTDTQYF. The DNA for the CDR3 is TGTGCCAGCATCCAGGGAGGCAGCACAGATACGCAGTATTTT. This chain links TRBV6-5 with TRBJ2-3; a weak D match, TRBD2 (6 bases). Per germline, CDR1 MNHEY and CDR2 SVGAGI. V was trimmed by 7 bases and J by 0 bases, leaving 11 bases between them. The CDR3 has 14 amino acids.

J is TRBJ2-1 and V is TRBV2; 7 bases map to TRBD2. CDR3 length: 14 residues. V lost 7 bases, J lost 1 base, and 4 bases stayed unmatched. Germline values: CDR1 SNHLY, CDR2 FYNNEI. The CDR3 sequence: CASKTSESYNEQFF. CDR3 bases: TGTGCCAGCAAAACTAGCGAGTCCTACAATGAGCAGTTCTTC. Variable domain in full (rest from reference TRBV2 and TRBJ2-1): EPEVTQTPSHQVTQMGQEVILRCVPISNHLYFYWYRQILGQKVEFLVSFYNNEISEKSEIFDDQFSVERPDGSNFTLKIRSTKLEDSAMYFCASKTSESYNEQFFGPGTRLTVL.

This chain links TRBV27 with TRBJ1-3; TRBD1 matches 8 bases. Per germline, CDR1 MNHEY and CDR2 SMNVEV (reference sequence). V gave up 3 bases and J gave up 2 bases; unmatched junction bases: 3. This CDR3 spans 15 amino acids. The CDR3 protein is CASSFSGGAGNTIYF. CDR3 sequence (DNA): TGTGCCAGCAGTTTCTCAGGGGGCGCTGGAAACACCATATATTTT.

V gene TRBV7-3 combines with J gene TRBJ1-1; 7 positions match TRBD1. The germline gives CDR1 SGHTA, CDR2 FQGTGA. V shed 1 base and J 3 bases; nucleotides not matched to a gene: 2. This CDR3 is 14 amino acids long. CDR3 in DNA: TGTGCCAGCAGCTTAATCGACAGGGACACTGAAGCTTTCTTT. Translated, it gives CASSLIDRDTEAFF.